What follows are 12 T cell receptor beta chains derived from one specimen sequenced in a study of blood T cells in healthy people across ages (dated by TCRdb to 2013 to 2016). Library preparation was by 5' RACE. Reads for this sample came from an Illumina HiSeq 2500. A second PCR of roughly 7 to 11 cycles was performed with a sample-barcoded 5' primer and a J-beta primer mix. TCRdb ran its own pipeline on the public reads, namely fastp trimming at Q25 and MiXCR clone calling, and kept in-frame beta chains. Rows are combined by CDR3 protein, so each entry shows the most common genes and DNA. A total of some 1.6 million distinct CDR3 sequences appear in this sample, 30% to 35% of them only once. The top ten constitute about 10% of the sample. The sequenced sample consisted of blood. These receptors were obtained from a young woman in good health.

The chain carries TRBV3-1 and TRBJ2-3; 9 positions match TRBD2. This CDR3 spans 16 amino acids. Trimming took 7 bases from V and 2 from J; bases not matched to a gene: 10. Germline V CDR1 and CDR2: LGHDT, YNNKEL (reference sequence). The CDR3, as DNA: TGTGCCAGCACCGAGACTAGCGGAGCGTCCACAGATACGCAGTATTTT. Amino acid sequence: CASTETSGASTDTQYF.

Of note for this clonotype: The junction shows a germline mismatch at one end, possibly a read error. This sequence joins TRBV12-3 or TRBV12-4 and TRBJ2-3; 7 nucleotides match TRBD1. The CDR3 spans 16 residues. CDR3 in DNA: TGTGCCAGCAGTTTGGACAGGACGGTGAGCACAGATGCGCAGTATTTT. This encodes CASSLDRTVSTDAQYF.

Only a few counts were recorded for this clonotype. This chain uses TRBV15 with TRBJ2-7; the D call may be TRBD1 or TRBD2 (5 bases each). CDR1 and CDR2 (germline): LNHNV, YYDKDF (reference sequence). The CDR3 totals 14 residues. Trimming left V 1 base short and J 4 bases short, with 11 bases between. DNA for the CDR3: TGTGCCACCAGCAGAGTACGGGACCAATACGAGCAGTACTTC. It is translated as CATSRVRDQYEQYF.

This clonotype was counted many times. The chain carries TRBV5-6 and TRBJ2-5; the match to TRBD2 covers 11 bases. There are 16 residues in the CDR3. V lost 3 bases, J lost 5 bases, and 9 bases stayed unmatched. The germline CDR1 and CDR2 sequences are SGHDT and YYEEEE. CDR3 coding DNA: TGTGCCAGCAGCTCAAAACCGGGACTAGCGGCGGAGACCCAGTACTTC. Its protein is CASSSKPGLAAETQYF. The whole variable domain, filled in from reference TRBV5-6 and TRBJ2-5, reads DAGVTQSPTHLIKTRGQQVTLRCSPKSGHDTVSWYQQALGQGPQFIFQYYEEEERQRGNFPDRFSGHQFPNYSSELNVNALLLGDSALYLCASSSKPGLAAETQYFGPGTRLLVL.

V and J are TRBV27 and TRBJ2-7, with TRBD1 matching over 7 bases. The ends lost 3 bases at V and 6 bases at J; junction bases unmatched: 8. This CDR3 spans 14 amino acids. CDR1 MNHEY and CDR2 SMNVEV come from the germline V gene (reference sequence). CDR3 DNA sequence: TGTGCCAGCAGTTTGGGGGACAGCCGTGGCGAGCAGTACTTC. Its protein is CASSLGDSRGEQYF.

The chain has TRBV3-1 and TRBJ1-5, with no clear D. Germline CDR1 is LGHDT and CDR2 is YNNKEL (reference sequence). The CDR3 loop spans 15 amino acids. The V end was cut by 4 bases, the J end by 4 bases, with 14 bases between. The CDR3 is CASSPGALNNQPQHF. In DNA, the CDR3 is TGTGCCAGCAGCCCCGGCGCGTTGAATAATCAGCCCCAGCATTTT.

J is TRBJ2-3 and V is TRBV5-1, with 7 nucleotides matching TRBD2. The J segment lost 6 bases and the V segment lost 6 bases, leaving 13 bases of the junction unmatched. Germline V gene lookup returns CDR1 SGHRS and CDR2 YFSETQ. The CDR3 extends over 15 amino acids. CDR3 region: CASKSSGVLPDTQYF. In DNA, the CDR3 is TGCGCCAGCAAGTCTAGCGGAGTCCTCCCGGATACGCAGTATTTT.

CDR3 bases: TGCGGCGCTAGACAGGTGGCCTACGAGCAGTACTTC. Amino acid sequence: CGARQVAYEQYF. The rearrangement joins TRBV20-1 to TRBJ2-7, with D possibly being TRBD1 (6 bases). This CDR3 spans 12 amino acids. Germline CDR1 DFQATT, CDR2 SNEGSKA (reference sequence).

CDR3 loop: CASSEMWTEQFF. The CDR3 DNA sequence: TGTGCCAGCAGTGAAATGTGGACAGAGCAGTTCTTC. This sequence joins TRBV6-1 and TRBJ2-1; D possibly corresponds to TRBD1 (5 bases). CDR3 length: 12 residues. From germline, CDR1 is MNHNS and CDR2 SASEGT. The V end was cut by 2 bases, the J end by 10 bases, with 9 bases between.

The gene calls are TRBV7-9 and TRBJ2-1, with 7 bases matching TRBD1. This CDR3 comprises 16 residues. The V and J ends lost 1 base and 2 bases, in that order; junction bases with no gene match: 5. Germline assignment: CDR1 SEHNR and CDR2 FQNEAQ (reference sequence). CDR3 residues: CASSLVGDRPYNEQFF. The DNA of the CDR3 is TGTGCCAGCAGCTTAGTCGGGGACAGACCCTACAATGAGCAGTTCTTC.

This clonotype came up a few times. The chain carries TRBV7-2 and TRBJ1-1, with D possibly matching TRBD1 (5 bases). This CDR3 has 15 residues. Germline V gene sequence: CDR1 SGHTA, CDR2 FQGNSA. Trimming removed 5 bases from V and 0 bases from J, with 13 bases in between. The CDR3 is CASSPPPTVNTEAFF. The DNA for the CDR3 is TGTGCCAGCAGCCCCCCTCCGACAGTGAACACTGAAGCTTTCTTT.

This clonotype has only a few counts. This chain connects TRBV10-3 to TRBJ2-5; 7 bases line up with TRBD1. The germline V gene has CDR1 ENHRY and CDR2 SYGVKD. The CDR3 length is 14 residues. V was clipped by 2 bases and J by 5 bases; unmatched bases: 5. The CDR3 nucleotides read TGTGCCATCAGTGAGCCAGGGGGTTTGGAGACCCAGTACTTC. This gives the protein CAISEPGGLETQYF.